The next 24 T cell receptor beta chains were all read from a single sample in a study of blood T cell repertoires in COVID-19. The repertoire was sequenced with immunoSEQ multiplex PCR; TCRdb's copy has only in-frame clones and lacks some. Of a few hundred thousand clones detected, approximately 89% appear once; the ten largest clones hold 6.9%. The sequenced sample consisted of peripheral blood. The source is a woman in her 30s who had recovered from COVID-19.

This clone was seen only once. The CDR3 region has the DNA TGCGCCAGCAGCCCTCGGACAGGGGCTAGGATGAACACTGAAGCTTTCTTT. This gives the protein CASSPRTGARMNTEAFF. The gene calls are TRBV4-1 and TRBJ1-1, with 9 bases matching TRBD1. The length of the CDR3 is 17 residues. Germline CDR1 is MGHRA and CDR2 is YSYEKL. The J segment lost 0 bases and the V segment lost 4 bases, leaving 9 bases of the junction unmatched.

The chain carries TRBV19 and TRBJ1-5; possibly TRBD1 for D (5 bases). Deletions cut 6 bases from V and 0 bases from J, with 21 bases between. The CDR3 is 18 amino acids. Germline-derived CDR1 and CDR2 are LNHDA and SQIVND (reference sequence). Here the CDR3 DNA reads TGTGCCAGTAGCCCATTGACAGTTGGTGGCCTTAGCAATCAGCCCCAGCATTTT. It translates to CASSPLTVGGLSNQPQHF.

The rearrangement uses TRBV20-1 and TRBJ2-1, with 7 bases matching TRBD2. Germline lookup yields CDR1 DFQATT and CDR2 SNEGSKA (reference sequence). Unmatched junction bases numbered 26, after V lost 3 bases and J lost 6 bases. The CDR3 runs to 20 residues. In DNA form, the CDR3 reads TGCAGTGCTAGTGGGCTAGCGGAGTCGCGAGTGAGGTCGAAGGGCAATGAGCAGTTCTTC. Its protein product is CSASGLAESRVRSKGNEQFF.

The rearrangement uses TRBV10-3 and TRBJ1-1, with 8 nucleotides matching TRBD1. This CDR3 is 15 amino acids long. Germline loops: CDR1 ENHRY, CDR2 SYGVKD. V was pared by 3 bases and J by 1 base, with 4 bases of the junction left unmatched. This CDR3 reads CAISDGTGQNTEAFF. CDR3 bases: TGTGCCATCAGTGATGGGACAGGACAGAACACTGAAGCTTTCTTT.

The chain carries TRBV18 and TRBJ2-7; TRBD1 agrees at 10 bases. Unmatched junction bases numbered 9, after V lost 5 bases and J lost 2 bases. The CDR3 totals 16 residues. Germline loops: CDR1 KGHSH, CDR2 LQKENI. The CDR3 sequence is CASSALGTGVPYEQYF. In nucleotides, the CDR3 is TGTGCCAGCTCAGCCCTAGGGACAGGGGTACCCTACGAGCAGTACTTC.

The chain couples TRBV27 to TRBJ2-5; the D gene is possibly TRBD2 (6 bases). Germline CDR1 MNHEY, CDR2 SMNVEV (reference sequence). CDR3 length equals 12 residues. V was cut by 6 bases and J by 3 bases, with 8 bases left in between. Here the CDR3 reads CASRGGKETQYF. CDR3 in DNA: TGTGCCAGCAGGGGCGGGAAAGAGACCCAGTACTTC.

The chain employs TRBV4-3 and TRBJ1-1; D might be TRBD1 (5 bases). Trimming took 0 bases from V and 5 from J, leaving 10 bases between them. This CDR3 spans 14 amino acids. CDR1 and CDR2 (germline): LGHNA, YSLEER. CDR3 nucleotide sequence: TGCGCCAGCAGCCAAGATCGCGGGGGGACTGAAGCTTTCTTT. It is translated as CASSQDRGGTEAFF.

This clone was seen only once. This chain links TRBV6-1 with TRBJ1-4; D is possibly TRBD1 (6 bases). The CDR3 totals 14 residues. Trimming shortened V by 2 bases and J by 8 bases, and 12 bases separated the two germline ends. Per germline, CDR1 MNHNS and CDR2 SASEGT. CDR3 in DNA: TGTGCCAGCAGTGAAACCTTCACAGGGGAAAAACTGTTTTTT. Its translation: CASSETFTGEKLFF.

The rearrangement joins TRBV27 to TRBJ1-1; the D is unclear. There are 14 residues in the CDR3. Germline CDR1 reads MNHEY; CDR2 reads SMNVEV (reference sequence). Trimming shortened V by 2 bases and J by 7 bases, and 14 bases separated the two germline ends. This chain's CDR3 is CASSLNAVSLEAFF. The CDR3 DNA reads TGTGCCAGCAGTTTAAACGCTGTAAGCCTTGAAGCTTTCTTT.

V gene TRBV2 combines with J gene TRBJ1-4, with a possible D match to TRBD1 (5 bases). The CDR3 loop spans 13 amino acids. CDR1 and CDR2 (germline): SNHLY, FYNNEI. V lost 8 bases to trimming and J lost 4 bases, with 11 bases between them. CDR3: CASRTPDNEKLFF. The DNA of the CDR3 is TGTGCCAGCCGGACACCGGATAATGAAAAACTGTTTTTT.

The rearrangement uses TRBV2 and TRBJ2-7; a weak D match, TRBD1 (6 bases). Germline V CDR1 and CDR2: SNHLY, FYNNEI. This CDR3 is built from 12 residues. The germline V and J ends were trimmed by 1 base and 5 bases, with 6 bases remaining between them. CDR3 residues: CASSEGTDEQYF. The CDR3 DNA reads TGTGCCAGCAGTGAAGGGACAGACGAGCAGTACTTC.

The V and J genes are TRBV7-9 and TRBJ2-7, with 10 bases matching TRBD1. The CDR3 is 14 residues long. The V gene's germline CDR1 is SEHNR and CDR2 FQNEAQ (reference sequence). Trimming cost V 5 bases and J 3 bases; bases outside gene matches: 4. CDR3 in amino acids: CASSLRTGGYEQYF. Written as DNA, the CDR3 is TGTGCCAGCAGCCTCCGGACAGGGGGCTACGAGCAGTACTTC.

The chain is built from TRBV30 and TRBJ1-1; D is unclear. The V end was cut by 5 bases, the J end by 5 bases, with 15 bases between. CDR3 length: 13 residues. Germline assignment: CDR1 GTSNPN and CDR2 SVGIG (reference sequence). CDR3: CAWLQFPMTEAFF. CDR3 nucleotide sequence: TGTGCCTGGCTACAGTTCCCTATGACTGAAGCTTTCTTT.

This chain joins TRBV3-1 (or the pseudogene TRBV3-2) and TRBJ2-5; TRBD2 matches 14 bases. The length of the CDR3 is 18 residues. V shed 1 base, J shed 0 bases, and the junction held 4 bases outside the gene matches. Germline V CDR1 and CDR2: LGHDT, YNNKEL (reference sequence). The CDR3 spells CASSQAGTSGSHQETQYF. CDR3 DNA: TGTGCCAGCAGCCAAGCCGGGACTAGCGGGAGCCACCAAGAGACCCAGTACTTC.

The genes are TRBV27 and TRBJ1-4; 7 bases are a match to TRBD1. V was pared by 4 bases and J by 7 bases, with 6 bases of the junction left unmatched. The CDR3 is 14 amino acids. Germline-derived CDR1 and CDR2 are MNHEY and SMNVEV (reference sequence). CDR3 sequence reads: CASSSQRQGEKLFF. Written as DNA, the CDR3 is TGTGCCAGCAGTTCCCAACGACAGGGTGAAAAACTGTTTTTT.

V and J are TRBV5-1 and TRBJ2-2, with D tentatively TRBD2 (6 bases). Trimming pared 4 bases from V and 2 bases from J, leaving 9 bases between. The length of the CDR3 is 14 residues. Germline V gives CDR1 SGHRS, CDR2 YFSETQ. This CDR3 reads CASSTGDNTGELFF. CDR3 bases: TGCGCCAGCAGCACGGGGGATAACACCGGGGAGCTGTTTTTT.

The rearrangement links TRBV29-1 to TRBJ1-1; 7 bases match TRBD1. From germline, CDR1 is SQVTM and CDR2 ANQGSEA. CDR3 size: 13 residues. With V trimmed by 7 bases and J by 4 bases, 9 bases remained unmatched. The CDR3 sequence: CSAHRGEGTEAFF. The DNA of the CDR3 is TGCAGCGCACACAGGGGAGAGGGCACTGAAGCTTTCTTT.

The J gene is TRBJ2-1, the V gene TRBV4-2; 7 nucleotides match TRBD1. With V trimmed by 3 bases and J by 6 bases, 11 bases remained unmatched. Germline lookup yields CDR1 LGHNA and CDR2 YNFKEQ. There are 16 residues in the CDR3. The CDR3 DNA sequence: TGTGCCAGCAGCCATCCATCGGGGACAGCTCGCAATGAGCAGTTCTTC. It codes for CASSHPSGTARNEQFF.

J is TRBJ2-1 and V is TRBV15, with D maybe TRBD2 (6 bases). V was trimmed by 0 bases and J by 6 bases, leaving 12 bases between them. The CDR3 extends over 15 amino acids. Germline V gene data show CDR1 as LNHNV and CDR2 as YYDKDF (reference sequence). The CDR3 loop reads CATSREAGPPNEQFF. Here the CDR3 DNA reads TGTGCCACCAGCAGAGAAGCGGGCCCTCCCAATGAGCAGTTCTTC.

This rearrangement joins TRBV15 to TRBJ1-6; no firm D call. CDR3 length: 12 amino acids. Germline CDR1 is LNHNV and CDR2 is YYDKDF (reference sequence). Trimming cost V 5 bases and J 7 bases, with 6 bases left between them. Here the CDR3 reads CATSLRNSPLHF. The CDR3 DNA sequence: TGTGCCACCAGCCTCAGGAATTCACCCCTCCACTTT.

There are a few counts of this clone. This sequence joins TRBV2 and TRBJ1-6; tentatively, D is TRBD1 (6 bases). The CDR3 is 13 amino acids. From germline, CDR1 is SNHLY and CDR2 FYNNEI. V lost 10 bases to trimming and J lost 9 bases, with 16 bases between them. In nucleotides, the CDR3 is TGTGCCACAGGGGACCTTCAGGCTTCACCCCTCCACTTT. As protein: CATGDLQASPLHF. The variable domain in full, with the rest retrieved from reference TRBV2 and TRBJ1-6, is EPEVTQTPSHQVTQMGQEVILRCVPISNHLYFYWYRQILGQKVEFLVSFYNNEISEKSEIFDDQFSVERPDGSNFTLKIRSTKLEDSAMYFCATGDLQASPLHFGNGTRLTVT.

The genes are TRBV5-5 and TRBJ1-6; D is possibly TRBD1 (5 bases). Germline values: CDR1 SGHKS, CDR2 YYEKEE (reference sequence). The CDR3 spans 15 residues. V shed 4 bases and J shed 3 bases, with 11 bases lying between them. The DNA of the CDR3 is TGTGCCAGCAGCGAAGGACAAAGCTATAATTCACCCCTCCACTTT. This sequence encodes CASSEGQSYNSPLHF.

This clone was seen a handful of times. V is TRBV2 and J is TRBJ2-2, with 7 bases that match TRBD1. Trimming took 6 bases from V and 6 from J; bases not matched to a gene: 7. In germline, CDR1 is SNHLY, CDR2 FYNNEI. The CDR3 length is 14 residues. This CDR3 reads CASSGQVGAGELFF. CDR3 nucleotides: TGTGCCAGCAGCGGACAGGTCGGAGCCGGGGAGCTGTTTTTT.

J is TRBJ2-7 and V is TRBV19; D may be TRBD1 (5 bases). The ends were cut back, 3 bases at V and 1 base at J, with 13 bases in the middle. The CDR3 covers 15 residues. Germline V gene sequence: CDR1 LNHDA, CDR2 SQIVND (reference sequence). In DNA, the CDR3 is TGTGCCAGTAGTATGGATGACAGCGTATCCTACGAGCAGTACTTC. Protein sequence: CASSMDDSVSYEQYF.